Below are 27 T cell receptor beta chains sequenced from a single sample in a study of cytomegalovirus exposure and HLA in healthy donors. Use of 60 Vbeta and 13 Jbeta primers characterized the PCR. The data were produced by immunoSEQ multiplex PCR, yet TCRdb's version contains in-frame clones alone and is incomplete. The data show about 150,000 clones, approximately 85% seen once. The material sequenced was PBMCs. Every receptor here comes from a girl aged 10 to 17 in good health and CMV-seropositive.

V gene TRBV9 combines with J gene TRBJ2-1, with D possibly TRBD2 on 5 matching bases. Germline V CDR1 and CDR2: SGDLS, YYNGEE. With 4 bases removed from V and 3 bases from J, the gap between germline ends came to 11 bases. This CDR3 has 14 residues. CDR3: CASSPRESYNEQFF. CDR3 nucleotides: TGTGCCAGCAGCCCACGGGAAAGCTACAATGAGCAGTTCTTC.

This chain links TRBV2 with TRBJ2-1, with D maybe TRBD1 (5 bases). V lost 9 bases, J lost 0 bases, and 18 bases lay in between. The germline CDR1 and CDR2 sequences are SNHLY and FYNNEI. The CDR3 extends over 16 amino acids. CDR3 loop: CASQDRALSSYNEQFF. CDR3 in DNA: TGTGCCAGTCAAGACAGAGCCTTAAGCTCCTACAATGAGCAGTTCTTC.

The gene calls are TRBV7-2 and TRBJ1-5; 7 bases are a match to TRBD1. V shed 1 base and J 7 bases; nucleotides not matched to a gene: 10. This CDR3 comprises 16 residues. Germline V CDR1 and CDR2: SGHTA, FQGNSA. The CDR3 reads CASSLVWKGAWQPQHF. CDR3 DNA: TGTGCCAGCAGCTTAGTTTGGAAGGGGGCTTGGCAGCCCCAGCATTTT.

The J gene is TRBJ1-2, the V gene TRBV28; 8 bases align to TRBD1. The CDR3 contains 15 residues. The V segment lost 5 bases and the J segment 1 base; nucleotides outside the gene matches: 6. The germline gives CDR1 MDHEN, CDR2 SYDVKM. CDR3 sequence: CASSHGTGLNYGYTF. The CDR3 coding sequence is TGTGCCAGCAGTCATGGGACAGGACTTAACTATGGCTACACCTTC.

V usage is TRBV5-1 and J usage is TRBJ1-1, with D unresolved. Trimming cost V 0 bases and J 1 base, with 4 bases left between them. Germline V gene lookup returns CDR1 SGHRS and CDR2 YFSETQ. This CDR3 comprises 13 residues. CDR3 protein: CASSLAENTEAFF. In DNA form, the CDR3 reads TGCGCCAGCAGCTTGGCAGAGAACACTGAAGCTTTCTTT. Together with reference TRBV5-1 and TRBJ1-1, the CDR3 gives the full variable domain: KAGVTQTPRYLIKTRGQQVTLSCSPISGHRSVSWYQQTPGQGLQFLFEYFSETQRNKGNFPGRFSGRQFSNSRSEMNVSTLELGDSALYLCASSLAENTEAFFGQGTRLTVV.

Here the CDR3 reads CASSLGQYSNQPQHF. CDR3 nucleotides: TGTGCCAGCAGCTTGGGGCAGTATAGCAATCAGCCCCAGCATTTT. The rearrangement joins TRBV5-6 to TRBJ1-5, with D unclear. V shed 0 bases and J shed 0 bases, with 7 bases lying between them. Germline V lookup: CDR1 SGHDT, CDR2 YYEEEE. The CDR3 length is 15 residues. Full variable domain (missing parts from reference TRBV5-6 and TRBJ1-5): DAGVTQSPTHLIKTRGQQVTLRCSPKSGHDTVSWYQQALGQGPQFIFQYYEEEERQRGNFPDRFSGHQFPNYSSELNVNALLLGDSALYLCASSLGQYSNQPQHFGDGTRLSIL.

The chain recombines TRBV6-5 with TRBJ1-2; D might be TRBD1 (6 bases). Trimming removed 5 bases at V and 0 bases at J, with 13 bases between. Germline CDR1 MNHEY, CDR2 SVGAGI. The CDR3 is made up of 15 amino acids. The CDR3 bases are TGTGCCAGCAGTCGAACAGGGTTAGCTAACTATGGCTACACCTTC. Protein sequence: CASSRTGLANYGYTF.

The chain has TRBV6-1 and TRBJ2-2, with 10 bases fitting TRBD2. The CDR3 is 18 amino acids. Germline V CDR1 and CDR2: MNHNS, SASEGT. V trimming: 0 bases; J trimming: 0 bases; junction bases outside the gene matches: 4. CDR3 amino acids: CASSEALAGAANTGELFF. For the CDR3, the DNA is TGTGCCAGCAGTGAAGCGCTAGCGGGGGCCGCGAACACCGGGGAGCTGTTTTTT.

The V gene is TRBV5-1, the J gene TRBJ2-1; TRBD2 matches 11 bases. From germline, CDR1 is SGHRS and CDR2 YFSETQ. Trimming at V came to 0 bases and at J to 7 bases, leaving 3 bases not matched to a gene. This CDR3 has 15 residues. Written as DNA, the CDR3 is TGCGCCAGCAGCTTGGGTAGCGGGGGGGCAAATGAGCAGTTCTTC. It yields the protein CASSLGSGGANEQFF.

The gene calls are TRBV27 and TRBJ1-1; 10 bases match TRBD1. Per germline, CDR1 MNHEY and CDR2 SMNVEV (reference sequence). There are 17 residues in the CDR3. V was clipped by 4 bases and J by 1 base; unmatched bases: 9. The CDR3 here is CASSSLLTGGTNTEAFF. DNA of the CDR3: TGTGCCAGCAGTTCCCTTTTGACAGGGGGCACGAACACTGAAGCTTTCTTT.

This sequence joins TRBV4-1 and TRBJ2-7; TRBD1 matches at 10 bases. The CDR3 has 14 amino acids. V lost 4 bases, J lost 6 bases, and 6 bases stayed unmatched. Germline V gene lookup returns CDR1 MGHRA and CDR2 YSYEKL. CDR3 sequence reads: CASSRLGQGSEQYF. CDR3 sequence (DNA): TGCGCCAGCAGCCGCCTGGGACAGGGGTCCGAGCAGTACTTC.

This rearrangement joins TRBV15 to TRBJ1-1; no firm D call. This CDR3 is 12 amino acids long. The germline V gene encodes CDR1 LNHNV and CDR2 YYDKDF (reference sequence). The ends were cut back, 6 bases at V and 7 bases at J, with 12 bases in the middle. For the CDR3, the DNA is TGTGCCACCAGTATGAGAGGGAGTGAAGCTTTCTTT. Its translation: CATSMRGSEAFF.

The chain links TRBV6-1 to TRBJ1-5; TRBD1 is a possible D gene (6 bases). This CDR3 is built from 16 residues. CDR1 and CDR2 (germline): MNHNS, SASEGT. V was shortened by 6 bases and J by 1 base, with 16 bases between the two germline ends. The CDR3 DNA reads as TGTGCCAGCAGCGAAAAAGGGGGTTGGAGCAATCAGCCCCAGCATTTT. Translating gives CASSEKGGWSNQPQHF.

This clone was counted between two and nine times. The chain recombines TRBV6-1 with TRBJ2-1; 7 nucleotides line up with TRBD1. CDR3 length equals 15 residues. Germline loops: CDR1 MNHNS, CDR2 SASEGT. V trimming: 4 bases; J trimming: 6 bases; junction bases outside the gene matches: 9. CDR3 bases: TGTGCCAGCAGTGGGAAAGAACCAGGGGGCAATGAGCAGTTCTTC. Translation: CASSGKEPGGNEQFF.

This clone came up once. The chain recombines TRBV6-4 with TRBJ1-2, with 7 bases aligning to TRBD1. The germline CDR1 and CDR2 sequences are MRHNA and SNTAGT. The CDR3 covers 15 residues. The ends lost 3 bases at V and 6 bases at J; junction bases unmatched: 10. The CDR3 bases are TGTGCCAGCAGTGAAAATGAACAGGGGTCGGATGGCTACACCTTC. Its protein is CASSENEQGSDGYTF.

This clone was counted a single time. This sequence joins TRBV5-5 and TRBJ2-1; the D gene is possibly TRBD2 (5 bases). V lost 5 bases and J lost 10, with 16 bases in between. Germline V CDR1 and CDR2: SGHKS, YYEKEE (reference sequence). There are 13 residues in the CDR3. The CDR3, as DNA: TGTGCCAGCAGTTCACTCTCGGAGCGGGAGCAGTTCTTC. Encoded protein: CASSSLSEREQFF.

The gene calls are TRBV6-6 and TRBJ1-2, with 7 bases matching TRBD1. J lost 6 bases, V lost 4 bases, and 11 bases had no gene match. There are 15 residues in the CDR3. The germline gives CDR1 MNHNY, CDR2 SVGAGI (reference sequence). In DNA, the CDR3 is TGTGCCAGCAGTTCCCAATCGGACAGGCAGAATGGCTACACCTTC. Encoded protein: CASSSQSDRQNGYTF.

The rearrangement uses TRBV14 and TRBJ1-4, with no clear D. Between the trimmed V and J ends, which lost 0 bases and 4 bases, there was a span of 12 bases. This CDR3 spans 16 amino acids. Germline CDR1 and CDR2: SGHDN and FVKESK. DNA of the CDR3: TGTGCCAGCAGCCAAGATCGACGGGAGCTTAATGAAAAACTGTTTTTT. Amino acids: CASSQDRRELNEKLFF.

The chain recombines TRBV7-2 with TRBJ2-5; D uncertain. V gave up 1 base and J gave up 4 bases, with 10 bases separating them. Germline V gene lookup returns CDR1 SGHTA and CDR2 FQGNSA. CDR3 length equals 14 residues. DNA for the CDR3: TGTGCCAGCAGCTTAGACGGGTCGCGAGAGACCCAGTACTTC. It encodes CASSLDGSRETQYF.

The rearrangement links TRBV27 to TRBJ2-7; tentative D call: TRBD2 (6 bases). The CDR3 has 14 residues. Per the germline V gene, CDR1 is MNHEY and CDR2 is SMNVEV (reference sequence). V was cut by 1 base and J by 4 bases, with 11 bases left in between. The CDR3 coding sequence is TGTGCCAGCAGTTTATTTGCGGGGCCTTACGAGCAGTACTTC. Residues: CASSLFAGPYEQYF.

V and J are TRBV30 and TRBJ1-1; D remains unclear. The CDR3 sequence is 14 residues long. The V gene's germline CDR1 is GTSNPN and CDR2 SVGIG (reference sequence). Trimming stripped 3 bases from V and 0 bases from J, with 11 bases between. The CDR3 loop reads CAWRGRHMNTEAFF. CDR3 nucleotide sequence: TGTGCCTGGAGAGGCAGACACATGAACACTGAAGCTTTCTTT.

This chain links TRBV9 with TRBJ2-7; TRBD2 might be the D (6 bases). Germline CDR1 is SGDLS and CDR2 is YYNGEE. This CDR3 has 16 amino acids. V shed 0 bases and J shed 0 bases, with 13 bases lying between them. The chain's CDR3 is CASSVGGGPSSYEQYF. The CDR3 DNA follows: TGTGCCAGCAGCGTAGGCGGAGGGCCTAGCTCCTACGAGCAGTACTTC.

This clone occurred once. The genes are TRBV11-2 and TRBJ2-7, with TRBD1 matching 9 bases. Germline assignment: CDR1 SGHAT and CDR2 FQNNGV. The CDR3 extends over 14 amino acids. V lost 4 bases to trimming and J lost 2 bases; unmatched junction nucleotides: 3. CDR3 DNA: TGTGCCAGCAGCTGGGGGACAGGGCCCTACGAGCAGTACTTC. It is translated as CASSWGTGPYEQYF.

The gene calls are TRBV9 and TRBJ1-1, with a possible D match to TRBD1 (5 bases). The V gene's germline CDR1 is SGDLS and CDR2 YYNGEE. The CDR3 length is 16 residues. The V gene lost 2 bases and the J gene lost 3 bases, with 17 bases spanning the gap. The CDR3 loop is CASSVPVAGMDTEAFF. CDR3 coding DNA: TGTGCCAGCAGCGTCCCAGTCGCAGGGATGGACACTGAAGCTTTCTTT.

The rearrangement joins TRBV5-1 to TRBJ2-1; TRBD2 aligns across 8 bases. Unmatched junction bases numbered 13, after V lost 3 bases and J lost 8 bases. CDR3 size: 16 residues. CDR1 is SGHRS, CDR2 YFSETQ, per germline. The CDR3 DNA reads TGCGCCAGCAGCTGGCCCCGTCTCTCGGGGGGGGATGAGCAGTTCTTC. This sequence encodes CASSWPRLSGGDEQFF.

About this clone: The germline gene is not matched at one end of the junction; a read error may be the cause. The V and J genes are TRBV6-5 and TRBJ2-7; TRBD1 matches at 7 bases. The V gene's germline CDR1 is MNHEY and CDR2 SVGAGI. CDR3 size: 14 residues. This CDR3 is CASSYSGTDYEQYF. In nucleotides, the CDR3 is TGTGCCAGCAGCTACTCCGGGACAGACTACGAGCAGTACTTC.

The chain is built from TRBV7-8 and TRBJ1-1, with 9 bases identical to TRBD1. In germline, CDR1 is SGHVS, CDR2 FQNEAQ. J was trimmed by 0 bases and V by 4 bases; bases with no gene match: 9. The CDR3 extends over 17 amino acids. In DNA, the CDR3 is TGTGCCAGCAGCTCACAGGTCCGGGACAGGGTGAACACTGAAGCTTTCTTT. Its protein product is CASSSQVRDRVNTEAFF.